Reported below is one TCR beta chain. Its antigen is unknown. One entry per CDR3 protein results from TCRdb running MiXCR on the 5' RACE reads. The sample has about 400,000 distinct CDR3 sequences, roughly 18% seen once; the top ten hold under 25%. The sample comes from a study of T-cell memory formation after mild COVID-19. At the level of the study: Each donor largely had its own TCR clusters. General study findings and limits: Contracting clones from day 15 to 85 had balanced CD4/CD8; later expanders favoured CD4+. Largely, contracting CD4+ clones fell within CM and EM, and contracting CD8+ clones within EMRA.

Germline loops: CDR1 MNHEY, CDR2 SVGEGT. The CDR3 is 15 residues long. The J segment lost 6 bases and the V segment lost 4 bases, leaving 9 bases of the junction unmatched. Sequences were obtained from PBMCs or a T cell subset sorted from them (not recorded which). The sequence was collected from a man aged 18 to 29 who had mild COVID-19 (a few samples of this study predate the infection). Cell type and time point are not known. The V gene is TRBV6-2 or TRBV6-3, the J gene TRBJ1-2; 9 bases are a match to TRBD1. CDR3 residues: CASSSIQGAVDGYTF. In nucleotides, the CDR3 is TGTGCCAGCAGTTCGATACAGGGGGCGGTCGATGGCTACACCTTC.